The sequence of this T cell receptor beta chain was determined in a study of blood T cell repertoires in COVID-19. Per the authors' pipeline: Amplification of reference gene primers provided the estimated nucleated cell counts. Profiled with immunoSEQ multiplex PCR; TCRdb holds only in-frame clones, not every one. V and J calls and clone size follow that table, whereas D and trimming were derived from the DNA. Of 140,000 or so clones listed, roughly four fifths are singletons. The table lists this clone with a few counts. The sequence derives from a woman older than 75 with acute or convalescent COVID-19. Sequenced: peripheral blood.

The DNA for the CDR3 is TGTGCCGTTCTGTCCGGGACACGGACCGGGGAGCTGTTTTTT. It codes for CAVLSGTRTGELFF. The rearrangement uses TRBV6-5 and TRBJ2-2; D may be TRBD1 (6 bases). Germline CDR1 MNHEY, CDR2 SVGAGI. CDR3 length: 14 residues. Trimming left V 11 bases short and J 5 bases short, with 18 bases between.